The 31 T cell receptor beta chains given below trace back to one sample, sequenced in a study of cytomegalovirus exposure and HLA in healthy donors. Vbeta (60) and Jbeta (13) primers were used in the PCR. The data were produced by immunoSEQ multiplex PCR, yet TCRdb's version contains in-frame clones alone and is incomplete. The sample consists of about 210,000 clones, over 80% of them appearing once. Sequenced material: PBMCs. The receptors originated from a woman between 50 and 59 years old in good health and CMV-seropositive.

The chain has TRBV6-5 and TRBJ2-7; maybe TRBD1 (6 bases). The CDR3 spans 14 residues. Germline V lookup: CDR1 MNHEY, CDR2 SVGAGI. V lost 2 bases to trimming and J lost 5 bases, with 13 bases between them. CDR3 loop: CASSYRHRVHEQYF. DNA of the CDR3: TGTGCCAGCAGTTACCGGCACAGGGTCCACGAGCAGTACTTC.

V and J are TRBV30 and TRBJ1-6; TRBD1 aligns across 12 bases. The CDR3 sequence is 15 residues long. J lost 8 bases, V lost 5 bases, and 7 bases had no gene match. Germline CDR1 is GTSNPN and CDR2 is SVGIG (reference sequence). The CDR3 loop is CAWARDRGPYSPLHF. Written as DNA, the CDR3 is TGTGCCTGGGCAAGGGACAGGGGGCCCTATTCACCCCTCCACTTT.

This clone was observed a few times. The chain is built from TRBV6-5 and TRBJ2-1; the D gene is possibly TRBD1 (6 bases). The CDR3 contains 15 residues. With 0 bases removed from V and 5 bases from J, the gap between germline ends came to 11 bases. Germline CDR1 and CDR2: MNHEY and SVGAGI. The CDR3 spells CASSYSWDTHNEQFF. The CDR3 DNA reads as TGTGCCAGCAGTTACTCTTGGGACACGCACAATGAGCAGTTCTTC.

The rearrangement joins TRBV6-1 to TRBJ2-5; D uncertain. Gene TRBJ2-7 matches the end of the DNA better, so the J call may be wrong. This CDR3 contains 14 residues. Germline values: CDR1 MNHNS, CDR2 SASEGT. CDR3 residues: CASKSIPGSYEQYF. CDR3 nucleotides: TGTGCCAGCAAATCCATCCCAGGCTCCTACGAGCAGTACTTC.

This clone was detected once. The chain employs TRBV5-4 and TRBJ1-2; D ambiguous. In germline, CDR1 is SGHNT, CDR2 YYREEE (reference sequence). V lost 0 bases to trimming and J lost 6 bases, with 9 bases between them. This CDR3 spans 13 amino acids. CDR3 sequence reads: CASSLGFSNGYTF. CDR3 nucleotide sequence: TGTGCCAGCAGCTTGGGCTTCAGTAATGGCTACACCTTC. Supplemented by reference TRBV5-4 and TRBJ1-2, the full variable domain reads ETGVTQSPTHLIKTRGQQVTLRCSSQSGHNTVSWYQQALGQGPQFIFQYYREEENGRGNFPPRFSGLQFPNYSSELNVNALELDDSALYLCASSLGFSNGYTFGSGTRLTVV.

The CDR3 DNA follows: TGTGCCAGTAGTACCGACCGGGACAGGGGTGCTTACGAGCAGTACTTC. It is translated as CASSTDRDRGAYEQYF. The genes are TRBV19 and TRBJ2-7; the match to TRBD1 covers 10 bases. The CDR3 loop spans 16 amino acids. With V trimmed by 4 bases and J by 4 bases, 10 bases remained unmatched. CDR1 and CDR2 (germline): LNHDA, SQIVND (reference sequence).

The J gene is TRBJ1-1, the V gene TRBV5-1; possible D gene TRBD1, 6 bases. The CDR3 totals 15 residues. Looked up from germline, CDR1 is SGHRS and CDR2 is YFSETQ. The V and J ends lost 0 bases and 4 bases respectively, with 13 bases between them. CDR3 protein: CASSLDRVWGTEAFF. DNA for the CDR3: TGCGCCAGCAGCTTGGACAGGGTGTGGGGCACTGAAGCTTTCTTT.

The V gene is TRBV7-3, the J gene TRBJ2-5; weak D call: TRBD1 (6 bases). Germline lookup yields CDR1 SGHTA and CDR2 FQGTGA. Trimming removed 5 bases at V and 4 bases at J, with 17 bases between. This CDR3 has 15 residues. The CDR3 protein is CASSPQGGSTETQYF. CDR3 nucleotides: TGTGCCAGCAGCCCCCAAGGGGGTTCGACAGAGACCCAGTACTTC.

J is TRBJ2-3 and V is TRBV28; TRBD1 agrees at 10 bases. After removal of 8 bases from V and 5 bases from J, the junction contained 7 bases not matched to a gene. The CDR3 consists of 14 residues. Germline CDR1 MDHEN, CDR2 SYDVKM. CDR3 residues: CASRSGTGVDTQYF. In nucleotides, the CDR3 is TGTGCCAGCCGGAGCGGGACAGGGGTAGATACGCAGTATTTT.

The rearrangement uses TRBV19 and TRBJ1-4; D is unclear. The CDR3 has 16 residues. V gave up 4 bases and J gave up 4 bases, with 16 bases separating them. Looked up from germline, CDR1 is LNHDA and CDR2 is SQIVND (reference sequence). CDR3 bases: TGTGCCAGTAGTAGCTCGGGTTATGCGGATAATGAAAAACTGTTTTTT. As protein: CASSSSGYADNEKLFF.

This chain connects TRBV7-3 to TRBJ2-1; 10 bases agree with TRBD2. V trimming: 8 bases; J trimming: 4 bases; junction bases outside the gene matches: 8. Germline CDR1 reads SGHTA; CDR2 reads FQGTGA. This CDR3 comprises 15 residues. The CDR3 loop is CASGKAGGSYNEQFF. The CDR3 DNA sequence: TGTGCCAGCGGAAAAGCGGGGGGGTCTTACAATGAGCAGTTCTTC.

The chain carries TRBV5-1 and TRBJ2-7; 9 bases line up with TRBD1. After removal of 3 bases from V and 4 bases from J, the junction contained 5 bases not matched to a gene. Per germline, CDR1 SGHRS and CDR2 YFSETQ. CDR3 length equals 14 residues. The CDR3 sequence: CASSSDRGSYEQYF. CDR3 bases: TGCGCCAGCAGCTCGGACAGGGGATCTTACGAGCAGTACTTC.

This clone was detected only a few times. The genes are TRBV9 and TRBJ2-1; a possible D gene is TRBD2 (6 bases). Germline CDR1 and CDR2: SGDLS and YYNGEE. Trimming stripped 3 bases from V and 8 bases from J, with 15 bases between. The CDR3 length is 14 residues. The CDR3 protein is CASSARGMRDEQFF. The DNA for the CDR3 is TGTGCCAGCAGCGCCCGGGGGATGCGGGATGAGCAGTTCTTC. Full variable domain (remainder filled in from reference TRBV9 and TRBJ2-1): DSGVTQTPKHLITATGQRVTLRCSPRSGDLSVYWYQQSLDQGLQFLIQYYNGEERAKGNILERFSAQQFPDLHSELNLSSLELGDSALYFCASSARGMRDEQFFGPGTRLTVL.

The chain recombines TRBV5-1 with TRBJ2-7, with a weak D call TRBD1 (5 bases). CDR3 size: 13 residues. The V and J ends lost 1 base and 6 bases respectively, with 11 bases between them. Germline V gene data show CDR1 as SGHRS and CDR2 as YFSETQ. CDR3 region: CASSLPTGFEQYF. The DNA for the CDR3 is TGCGCCAGCAGCTTGCCCACAGGTTTCGAGCAGTACTTC.

For this clone: The identical CDR3 is also encoded by other nucleotide sequences in the sample. The V gene is TRBV4-2, the J gene TRBJ1-5; D ambiguous. Trimming removed 1 base at V and 1 base at J, with 5 bases between. The germline CDR1 and CDR2 sequences are LGHNA and YNFKEQ. The CDR3 length is 14 residues. The CDR3 loop is CASSQAPSNQPQHF. The CDR3 DNA sequence: TGTGCCAGCAGCCAAGCTCCGAGCAATCAGCCCCAGCATTTT.

The genes are TRBV5-1 and TRBJ1-2, with D possibly matching TRBD1 (6 bases). CDR1 is SGHRS, CDR2 YFSETQ, per germline. The CDR3 is 14 amino acids. V lost 0 bases and J lost 6, with 12 bases in between. The CDR3 region has the DNA TGCGCCAGCAGCTTGGTTGCCAGGGGAAATGGCTACACCTTC. It is translated as CASSLVARGNGYTF.

V gene TRBV7-9 combines with J gene TRBJ1-1; 12 bases map to TRBD1. The CDR3 is 16 amino acids. V lost 3 bases and J lost 4; bases outside the gene matches: 6. Germline V gives CDR1 SEHNR, CDR2 FQNEAQ (reference sequence). CDR3 protein: CASSFRDRGRSTEAFF. The CDR3 DNA follows: TGTGCCAGCAGCTTCCGGGACAGGGGGCGAAGCACTGAAGCTTTCTTT.

The chain uses TRBV6-1 and TRBJ1-1; D may be TRBD1 (6 bases). V lost 6 bases and J 3 bases, leaving 11 bases between the germline ends. The CDR3 extends over 13 amino acids. Germline assignment: CDR1 MNHNS and CDR2 SASEGT. The CDR3 DNA reads TGTGCCAGCAGCGAGGACAGAGACACTGAAGCTTTCTTT. It specifies CASSEDRDTEAFF.

Concerning this clone: The junction does not match germline at one end; this may be a read error. The chain uses TRBV7-3 and TRBJ1-2, with unresolved D. Looked up from germline, CDR1 is SGHTA and CDR2 is FQGTGA. The CDR3 consists of 13 residues. CDR3 DNA: TGTTCCAGCAGCTTAAGCAGACTTTATGGCTACACCTTC. This gives the protein CSSSLSRLYGYTF.

This clone is a singleton in its sample. The chain carries TRBV28 and TRBJ2-5; D unclear. The CDR3 consists of 14 residues. Germline loops: CDR1 MDHEN, CDR2 SYDVKM. V was clipped by 2 bases and J by 3 bases, with 10 bases between them. CDR3 nucleotide sequence: TGTGCCAGCAGTTTAAACAGCCAAAAAGAGACCCAGTACTTC. It is translated as CASSLNSQKETQYF.

This clone was detected once. V usage is TRBV30 and J usage is TRBJ1-6, with D possibly being TRBD1 (5 bases). The CDR3 totals 14 residues. Between the trimmed V and J ends, which lost 0 bases and 10 bases, there was a span of 13 bases. CDR1 GTSNPN and CDR2 SVGIG come from the germline V gene (reference sequence). CDR3 in amino acids: CAWSVQEGWSPLHF. In nucleotides, the CDR3 is TGTGCCTGGAGTGTACAGGAGGGTTGGTCACCCCTCCACTTT.

J is TRBJ1-4 and V is TRBV19, with TRBD1 matching over 7 bases. This CDR3 contains 17 residues. V was clipped by 1 base and J by 0 bases; unmatched bases: 5. Germline V gene sequence: CDR1 LNHDA, CDR2 SQIVND (reference sequence). The CDR3 protein is CASSIARGIATNEKLFF. DNA of the CDR3: TGTGCCAGTAGTATAGCCAGGGGGATTGCAACTAATGAAAAACTGTTTTTT.

A single count supports this clone. This sequence joins TRBV4-1 and TRBJ2-1, with 8 bases aligning to TRBD2. The CDR3 sequence is 16 residues long. V dropped 0 bases and J dropped 3; count of bases not matched to a gene: 4. Germline values: CDR1 MGHRA, CDR2 YSYEKL. Here the CDR3 reads CASSQESGGFYNEQFF. The CDR3 nucleotides are TGCGCCAGCAGCCAAGAAAGCGGGGGTTTCTACAATGAGCAGTTCTTC.

This clone was detected only a few times. V and J are TRBV7-8 and TRBJ2-7, with D perhaps matching TRBD2 (5 bases). The germline V gene encodes CDR1 SGHVS and CDR2 FQNEAQ. Trimming cost V 0 bases and J 5 bases, with 11 bases left between them. This CDR3 has 14 amino acids. CDR3 amino acids: CASSLAGVANEQYF. In DNA form, the CDR3 reads TGTGCCAGCAGCTTAGCCGGGGTTGCGAACGAGCAGTACTTC.

The chain couples TRBV15 to TRBJ1-1; 8 bases line up with TRBD1. This CDR3 contains 13 residues. CDR1 and CDR2 (germline): LNHNV, YYDKDF (reference sequence). With 3 bases clipped from V and 10 bases from J, the junction kept 7 bases outside the gene matches. In DNA, the CDR3 is TGTGCCACCAGCAGGGCAGGACAGGGAGTAGCTTTCTTT. It specifies CATSRAGQGVAFF. The full variable domain, rest sourced from reference TRBV15 and TRBJ1-1, is DAMVIQNPRYQVTQFGKPVTLSCSQTLNHNVMYWYQQKSSQAPKLLFHYYDKDFNNEADTPDNFQSRRPNTSFCFLDIRSPGLGDTAMYLCATSRAGQGVAFFGQGTRLTVV.

This chain connects TRBV29-1 to TRBJ2-7; D remains unclear. This CDR3 has 9 residues. Germline values: CDR1 SQVTM, CDR2 ANQGSEA. Trimming removed 8 bases from V and 3 bases from J, with 5 bases in between. The CDR3 coding sequence is TGCAGCCTTCTCTACGAGCAGTACTTC. It is translated as CSLLYEQYF.

With regard to this clone: The sample contains more than one DNA sequence encoding this CDR3. The V gene is TRBV18, the J gene TRBJ1-5; 8 bases agree with TRBD1. Germline V gene sequence: CDR1 KGHSH, CDR2 LQKENI. V was clipped by 5 bases and J by 6 bases; unmatched bases: 6. The CDR3 length is 14 residues. CDR3 DNA: TGTGCCAGCTCATACGGACAGGGAGGTCAGCCCCAGCATTTT. Residues: CASSYGQGGQPQHF.

The chain combines TRBV6-5 with TRBJ2-7, with 7 bases identical to TRBD1. With V trimmed by 5 bases and J by 2 bases, 9 bases remained unmatched. Germline V gene sequence: CDR1 MNHEY, CDR2 SVGAGI. The CDR3 contains 15 residues. The CDR3 region has the DNA TGTGCCAGCAGTCCCACCGGGACAGCAACCTACGAGCAGTACTTC. It specifies CASSPTGTATYEQYF.

The chain employs TRBV7-3 and TRBJ2-3; the match to TRBD2 covers 9 bases. The germline CDR1 and CDR2 sequences are SGHTA and FQGTGA. With 5 bases clipped from V and 1 base from J, the junction kept 13 bases outside the gene matches. The CDR3 has 18 residues. CDR3 DNA sequence: TGTGCCAGCAGCCGCCGGGGCGGGGGGGCTAGGGGCACAGATACGCAGTATTTT. This sequence encodes CASSRRGGGARGTDTQYF.

V usage is TRBV7-2 and J usage is TRBJ1-4; the D gene is possibly TRBD1 (6 bases). Trimming took off 4 bases at V and 2 bases at J, with 11 bases between the two ends. Germline CDR1 and CDR2: SGHTA and FQGNSA. This CDR3 has 15 amino acids. The CDR3 loop reads CASSSAGATNEKLFF. Written as DNA, the CDR3 is TGTGCCAGCAGCTCCGCAGGGGCGACTAATGAAAAACTGTTTTTT.

This chain links TRBV5-5 with TRBJ1-2, with 10 positions matching TRBD1. The germline V gene encodes CDR1 SGHKS and CDR2 YYEKEE (reference sequence). The CDR3 contains 14 residues. With 4 bases clipped from V and 11 bases from J, the junction kept 11 bases outside the gene matches. DNA for the CDR3: TGTGCCAGCAGCCCTAGACAGGGGGCCGGGGCTTACACCTTC. Protein product: CASSPRQGAGAYTF.